This note documents a single T cell receptor beta chain sequence. Antigen: not known. The time point: persistent/refractory GD, antithyroid drugs over 5 years with positive TRAb. The TCR library used RNA extracted from PBMCs. Trimming pared 2 bases from V and 7 bases from J, leaving 8 bases between. This CDR3 contains 12 residues. The germline V gene has CDR1 MNHEY and CDR2 SVGAGI. This sample is part of a study of regulatory T cells in long-lasting Graves disease. Study results and limitations: Thyroid tissue was not studied; only peripheral blood was.

Researchers made TCR beta libraries by using iRepertoire HTBI primers and running Arm-PCR on CDR3 regions. TCRdb processed the multiplex PCR reads anew with MiXCR; each CDR3 protein has one entry. The sample has more than 650,000 distinct CDR3 sequences; about 30% are singletons. V and J are TRBV6-5 and TRBJ1-1; D is unresolved. The sample in question was peripheral blood mononuclear cells (PBMCs), obtained when the disease was refractory, from a patient treated with antithyroid drugs. The sequence was collected from a female donor with Graves disease. CDR3 loop: CASSYRVGEAFF. The CDR3 DNA reads TGTGCCAGCAGTTACAGGGTTGGTGAAGCTTTCTTT.